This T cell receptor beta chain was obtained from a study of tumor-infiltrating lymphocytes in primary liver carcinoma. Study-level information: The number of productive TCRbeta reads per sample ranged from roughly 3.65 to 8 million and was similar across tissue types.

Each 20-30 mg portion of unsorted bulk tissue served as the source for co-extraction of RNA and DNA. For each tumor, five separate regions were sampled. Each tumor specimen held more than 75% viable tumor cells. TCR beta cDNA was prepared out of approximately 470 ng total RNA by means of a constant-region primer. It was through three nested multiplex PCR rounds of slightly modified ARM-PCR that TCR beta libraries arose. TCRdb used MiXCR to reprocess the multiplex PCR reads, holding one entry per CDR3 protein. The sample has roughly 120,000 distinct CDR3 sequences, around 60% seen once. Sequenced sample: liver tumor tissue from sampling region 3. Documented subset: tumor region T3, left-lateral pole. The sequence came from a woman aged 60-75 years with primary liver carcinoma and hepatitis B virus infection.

The CDR3 sequence is CASSLAGGAYNELFF. The CDR3 DNA follows: TGTGCCAGCAGCTTGGCGGGAGGGGCCTACAATGAGCTATTCTTC. V usage is TRBV5-6 and J usage is TRBJ2-1; 8 bases line up with TRBD2. This CDR3 is built from 15 residues. Germline CDR1 and CDR2: SGHDT and YYEEEE. Unmatched junction bases numbered 15, after V lost 0 bases and J lost 16 bases. Variable domain in full (rest from reference TRBV5-6 and TRBJ2-1): DAGVTQSPTHLIKTRGQQVTLRCSPKSGHDTVSWYQQALGQGPQFIFQYYEEEERQRGNFPDRFSGHQFPNYSSELNVNALLLGDSALYLCASSLAGGAYNELFFGPGTRLTVL.